One and the same sample provided the 16 T cell receptor beta chains below, sequenced in a study of response to subunit inactivated influenza vaccine. In TCRdb, the RT-PCR reads were re-called with MiXCR into one record per CDR3 protein. The repertoire holds some 600,000 distinct CDR3 sequences, with 14% as singletons. This specimen was PBMCs from blood, taken less than 15 days before vaccination. The receptor set was obtained from a man between 50 and 59 years old who received an inactivated influenza vaccine.

This chain connects TRBV27 to TRBJ2-7, with 8 bases lining up with TRBD1. The germline V gene has CDR1 MNHEY and CDR2 SMNVEV (reference sequence). Trimming removed 5 bases from V and 2 bases from J; junction bases left unmatched: 8. The CDR3 is made up of 15 amino acids. CDR3 DNA sequence: TGTGCCAGCAGTAGACTCCCGGGACAGGCCTACGAGCAGTACTTC. Its translation: CASSRLPGQAYEQYF.

This clonotype was picked up a small number of times. V is TRBV19 and J is TRBJ1-5; TRBD1 aligns across 8 bases. CDR3 length: 16 residues. V lost 5 bases to trimming and J lost 5 bases; unmatched junction nucleotides: 11. From germline, CDR1 is LNHDA and CDR2 SQIVND (reference sequence). CDR3 residues: CASSPRTGPSDQPQHF. DNA for the CDR3: TGTGCCAGTAGTCCCCGGACAGGGCCTTCGGATCAGCCCCAGCATTTT.

The sample holds a few counts of this clonotype. The genes are TRBV10-3 and TRBJ2-1, with D uncertain. The length of the CDR3 is 13 residues. Per the germline V gene, CDR1 is ENHRY and CDR2 is SYGVKD. V lost 8 bases to trimming and J lost 0 bases, with 8 bases between them. CDR3 DNA sequence: TGTGCCATCGCCAAAAGCTCCTACAATGAGCAGTTCTTC. Translated, it gives CAIAKSSYNEQFF.

This clonotype was found a few times. The chain is built from TRBV4-3 and TRBJ2-1; 11 nucleotides align to TRBD2. Unmatched junction bases numbered 6, after V lost 4 bases and J lost 4 bases. Germline V CDR1 and CDR2: LGHNA, YSLEER. This CDR3 is 16 amino acids long. The CDR3 region has the DNA TGCGCCAGCAGCCCAGATACTAGCGGGGGATACAATGAGCAGTTCTTC. Its protein product is CASSPDTSGGYNEQFF.

This clonotype has just a few counts. The gene calls are TRBV20-1 and TRBJ2-7; D perhaps matches TRBD2 (6 bases). V dropped 5 bases and J dropped 2 bases, with 13 bases sitting between them. The V gene's germline CDR1 is DFQATT and CDR2 SNEGSKA (reference sequence). This CDR3 has 13 residues. The CDR3 region has the DNA TGCAGTGCTCGGGGACTCACGCCCTACGAGCAGTACTTC. Amino acids: CSARGLTPYEQYF.

The rearrangement links TRBV9 to TRBJ2-3; 7 bases agree with TRBD1. Germline CDR1 and CDR2: SGDLS and YYNGEE. The CDR3 covers 14 residues. V shed 0 bases, J shed 6 bases, and the junction held 4 bases outside the gene matches. CDR3 protein: CASSVGGTVDTQYF. CDR3 coding DNA: TGTGCCAGCAGCGTAGGAGGGACAGTCGATACGCAGTATTTT. Supplemented by reference TRBV9 and TRBJ2-3, the full variable domain reads DSGVTQTPKHLITATGQRVTLRCSPRSGDLSVYWYQQSLDQGLQFLIQYYNGEERAKGNILERFSAQQFPDLHSELNLSSLELGDSALYFCASSVGGTVDTQYFGPGTRLTVL.

A few counts support this clonotype. The chain has TRBV12-3 or TRBV12-4 and TRBJ2-3; a possible D gene is TRBD1 (6 bases). V lost 5 bases and J 4 bases, leaving 16 bases between the germline ends. This CDR3 contains 15 residues. CDR3 nucleotides: TGTGCCAGCAGTCCCTCGGGACACTATGCAGATACGCAGTATTTT. As protein: CASSPSGHYADTQYF.

This clonotype was counted many times. The rearrangement joins TRBV5-1 to TRBJ1-1; D is uncertain. V lost 0 bases and J 0 bases, leaving 6 bases between the germline ends. Germline-derived CDR1 and CDR2 are SGHRS and YFSETQ. The CDR3 loop spans 14 amino acids. The CDR3 DNA follows: TGCGCCAGCAGCTTGGGCGGTATGAACACTGAAGCTTTCTTT. Translating it yields CASSLGGMNTEAFF.

The CDR3 sequence is CASSYSPGGLNNEQFF. CDR3 in DNA: TGTGCCAGCAGTTACTCCCCCGGGGGTTTGAACAATGAGCAGTTCTTC. V is TRBV6-2 or TRBV6-3 and J is TRBJ2-1; perhaps TRBD2 as D (6 bases). The ends were cut back, 0 bases at V and 5 bases at J, with 14 bases in the middle. Germline V lookup: CDR1 MNHEY, CDR2 SVGEGT. The CDR3 is 16 residues long.

This chain joins TRBV7-2 and TRBJ2-2, with 8 bases aligning to TRBD2. The germline gives CDR1 SGHTA, CDR2 FQGNSA. The trim removed 0 bases at V and 6 bases at J, leaving 9 bases unmatched. The CDR3 sequence is 17 residues long. The CDR3 region has the DNA TGTGCCAGCAGCTTAGCCCCGGGGACTAGTTCGTCCGGGGAGCTGTTTTTT. It specifies CASSLAPGTSSSGELFF.

This clonotype was found a few times. V usage is TRBV12-3 or TRBV12-4 and J usage is TRBJ2-3; unclear D gene. V shed 3 bases and J shed 6 bases, with 13 bases lying between them. The CDR3 is 14 residues long. CDR3 sequence: CASSLDGLGDTQYF. The CDR3 coding sequence is TGTGCCAGCAGTTTGGACGGTCTGGGTGATACGCAGTATTTT.

In its sample, this clonotype was seen many times. The chain is built from TRBV5-1 and TRBJ1-4; D possibly corresponds to TRBD1 (6 bases). The V end lost 0 bases, the J end lost 4 bases, and 10 bases lay between the germline ends. Germline assignment: CDR1 SGHRS and CDR2 YFSETQ. This CDR3 contains 15 residues. CDR3 in amino acids: CASSLDGQHNEKLFF. The DNA for the CDR3 is TGCGCCAGCAGCTTGGATGGACAGCATAATGAAAAACTGTTTTTT.

This clonotype was picked up a small number of times. V and J are TRBV12-3 or TRBV12-4 and TRBJ2-1, with 14 bases matching TRBD2. V shed 5 bases, J shed 9 bases, and the junction held 6 bases outside the gene matches. The CDR3 has 15 amino acids. The CDR3 DNA reads TGTGCCAGCAGTCGGGGGACTAGCGGGAGCCTTGAGCAGTTCTTC. Translated: CASSRGTSGSLEQFF.

The chain carries TRBV12-3 or TRBV12-4 and TRBJ2-2, with TRBD2 matching 7 bases. Losses at the gene ends were 6 bases for V and 6 bases for J; bases not matched to a gene: 7. The CDR3 has 14 amino acids. CDR3 bases: TGTGCCAGCAGCTTCCGGGGGGATTCCGGGGAGCTGTTTTTT. This codes for CASSFRGDSGELFF.

The sample holds a few counts of this clonotype. This chain joins TRBV2 and TRBJ2-1; D ambiguous. The CDR3 spans 13 residues. Trimming cost V 4 bases and J 4 bases, with 8 bases left between them. Germline lookup yields CDR1 SNHLY and CDR2 FYNNEI. As DNA, the CDR3 is TGTGCCAGCAGTGTGCAGGAATACAATGAGCAGTTCTTC. It translates to CASSVQEYNEQFF.

The chain employs TRBV6-2 or TRBV6-3 and TRBJ1-5; weak D call: TRBD1 (5 bases). The CDR3 has 14 amino acids. Trimming cost V 10 bases and J 3 bases, with 16 bases left between them. The germline gives CDR1 MNHEY, CDR2 SVGEGT. In DNA form, the CDR3 reads TGTGCCAACAGGCAGGAGACTGACAATCAGCCCCAGCATTTT. Its translation is CANRQETDNQPQHF.